The 21 T cell receptor beta chains below were found in one sample sequenced in a study of blood T cell repertoires in COVID-19 (dated by TCRdb to about 2020). The receptor library was made with the immunoSEQ multiplex PCR assay. The table comes from immuneACCESS by way of TCRdb, which keeps in-frame sequences with V and J called. Part of the clones is missing from these tables; in studies checked, under half for an unresolved V gene and the rest for unknown reasons. This sample gives about 440,000 clones in total; 90% of them show up just once. Jointly, the top ten make up 0.6% of the sample. The sequenced sample was PBMCs or T cells enriched from blood (not recorded which). The receptors come from a man aged 18 to 29 who had recovered from COVID-19.

J is TRBJ2-4 and V is TRBV5-6; 8 bases line up with TRBD2. CDR3 length: 14 residues. Germline CDR1 SGHDT, CDR2 YYEEEE. Trimming took 2 bases from V and 12 from J; bases not matched to a gene: 10. CDR3 residues: CASSFRGAGASQYF. CDR3 in DNA: TGTGCCAGCAGCTTCCGAGGAGCGGGAGCTTCTCAGTACTTC.

The gene calls are TRBV28 and TRBJ2-2, with 10 bases matching TRBD2. Germline CDR1 MDHEN, CDR2 SYDVKM. V trimming: 2 bases; J trimming: 6 bases; junction bases outside the gene matches: 6. CDR3 size: 16 residues. This chain's CDR3 is CASSLHSGRAAGELFF. The CDR3 region has the DNA TGTGCCAGCAGTTTACACAGCGGGAGGGCCGCCGGGGAGCTGTTTTTT.

This clone is a singleton in its sample. The V call is TRBV11-2, the J call TRBJ1-3, with D unclear. The CDR3 loop spans 14 amino acids. The germline gives CDR1 SGHAT, CDR2 FQNNGV. V was cut by 1 base and J by 2 bases, with 6 bases left in between. The CDR3 coding sequence is TGTGCCAGCAGCTTAGGCGAGACTGGAAACACCATATATTTT. It specifies CASSLGETGNTIYF.

The chain is built from TRBV11-2 and TRBJ2-1, with TRBD2 identical over 8 bases. The V segment lost 1 base and the J segment 3 bases; nucleotides outside the gene matches: 5. Germline values: CDR1 SGHAT, CDR2 FQNNGV. This CDR3 comprises 16 residues. The CDR3 loop reads CASSLGTSLVYNEQFF. The DNA for the CDR3 is TGTGCCAGCAGCTTAGGGACTAGCTTAGTCTACAATGAGCAGTTCTTC.

This clone was seen once. The chain links TRBV7-9 to TRBJ2-1; TRBD2 aligns across 7 bases. The trim removed 4 bases at V and 1 base at J, leaving 4 bases unmatched. The CDR3 extends over 15 amino acids. Germline V gene lookup returns CDR1 SEHNR and CDR2 FQNEAQ (reference sequence). The chain's CDR3 is CASSSSGKSYNEQFF. The CDR3, as DNA: TGTGCCAGCAGCTCCAGCGGGAAGTCCTACAATGAGCAGTTCTTC.

The CDR3 spells CASRDRTVSNQPQHF. In DNA form, the CDR3 reads TGTGCCAGCAGAGATAGGACAGTTAGCAATCAGCCCCAGCATTTT. The gene calls are TRBV2 and TRBJ1-5, with D maybe TRBD1 (6 bases). V was trimmed by 6 bases and J by 0 bases, leaving 12 bases between them. Germline CDR1 SNHLY, CDR2 FYNNEI. There are 15 residues in the CDR3.

V usage is TRBV19 and J usage is TRBJ1-1, with 8 bases lining up with TRBD1. The germline V gene encodes CDR1 LNHDA and CDR2 SQIVND (reference sequence). The length of the CDR3 is 17 residues. J lost 4 bases, V lost 6 bases, and 16 bases had no gene match. CDR3 DNA: TGTGCCAGTAGCCATCCCGGCAGGGGGCGGCTTTTCACTGAAGCTTTCTTT. Encoded protein: CASSHPGRGRLFTEAFF.

The chain combines TRBV2 with TRBJ1-1, with 10 bases aligning to TRBD1. The germline CDR1 and CDR2 sequences are SNHLY and FYNNEI. With V trimmed by 8 bases and J by 4 bases, 13 bases remained unmatched. The CDR3 sequence is 16 residues long. The chain's CDR3 is CASLRGTGDLVTEAFF. CDR3 bases: TGTGCCAGCCTGCGGGGGACAGGGGATTTGGTCACTGAAGCTTTCTTT.

The gene calls are TRBV6-1 and TRBJ1-5; 7 positions match TRBD1. This CDR3 has 15 amino acids. Germline V lookup: CDR1 MNHNS, CDR2 SASEGT. V shed 1 base, J shed 2 bases, and the junction held 2 bases outside the gene matches. In DNA, the CDR3 is TGTGCCAGCAGTGAAGGGACAGGCGGCAATCAGCCCCAGCATTTT. Residues: CASSEGTGGNQPQHF.

The chain employs TRBV7-6 and TRBJ2-2; possible D gene TRBD1, 5 bases. Trimming shortened V by 4 bases and J by 2 bases, and 17 bases separated the two germline ends. CDR3 size: 17 residues. Germline CDR1 SGHVS, CDR2 FNYEAQ. Written as DNA, the CDR3 is TGTGCCAGCAGCTCCGGGTGGGGCCGATTAAACACCGGGGAGCTGTTTTTT. Protein: CASSSGWGRLNTGELFF.

The rearrangement joins TRBV19 to TRBJ1-2; D is uncertain. The CDR3 runs 13 residues. Per germline, CDR1 LNHDA and CDR2 SQIVND (reference sequence). Deletions cut 6 bases from V and 8 bases from J, with 16 bases between. The CDR3 reads CASSLFSGPGYTF. The CDR3 DNA reads TGTGCCAGTAGCTTATTCAGTGGCCCGGGCTACACCTTC.

V gene TRBV27 combines with J gene TRBJ1-2; D gene uncertain. Germline CDR1 MNHEY, CDR2 SMNVEV (reference sequence). This CDR3 comprises 13 residues. V lost 3 bases and J 2 bases, leaving 7 bases between the germline ends. The CDR3 DNA is TGTGCCAGCAGTTTTCAGAACAACTATGGCTACACCTTC. It encodes CASSFQNNYGYTF.

The V call is TRBV5-6, the J call TRBJ1-6; 9 nucleotides line up with TRBD1. Germline V CDR1 and CDR2: SGHDT, YYEEEE. V lost 4 bases and J lost 0; bases outside the gene matches: 5. The CDR3 is 17 residues long. CDR3 in DNA: TGTGCCAGCAGCGCCGGACAGGGGAGCTCCTATAATTCACCCCTCCACTTT. It encodes CASSAGQGSSYNSPLHF.

The gene calls are TRBV18 and TRBJ2-1, with 10 bases identical to TRBD1. CDR1 and CDR2 (germline): KGHSH, LQKENI. The CDR3 has 14 amino acids. Trimming at V came to 6 bases and at J to 5 bases, leaving 4 bases not matched to a gene. The CDR3 is CASSQGQGNNEQFF. The CDR3 DNA is TGTGCCAGCTCCCAGGGACAGGGGAACAATGAGCAGTTCTTC.

This chain connects TRBV3-1 (or the pseudogene TRBV3-2) to TRBJ2-2, with 10 positions matching TRBD1. The CDR3 consists of 15 residues. Per the germline V gene, CDR1 is LGHDT and CDR2 is YNNKEL (reference sequence). The V gene end was trimmed by 4 bases and the J gene end by 4 bases; junction bases not matched to a gene: 3. CDR3 coding DNA: TGTGCCAGCAGCCCCGGGACAGGGGCCACCGGGGAGCTGTTTTTT. Its protein product is CASSPGTGATGELFF.

The CDR3 spells CAWSVRRRGGNTIYF. CDR3 DNA sequence: TGTGCCTGGAGTGTACGCCGGAGAGGGGGAAACACCATATATTTT. The genes are TRBV30 and TRBJ1-3; unclear D gene. The germline V gene encodes CDR1 GTSNPN and CDR2 SVGIG (reference sequence). This CDR3 comprises 15 residues. The ends were cut back, 0 bases at V and 4 bases at J, with 13 bases in the middle.

The chain carries TRBV5-4 and TRBJ1-6; 7 bases are a match to TRBD1. This CDR3 region has 18 residues. The germline gives CDR1 SGHNT, CDR2 YYREEE (reference sequence). V lost 4 bases, J lost 0 bases, and 10 bases stayed unmatched. The CDR3 here is CASSRGQVGSSYNSPLHF. CDR3 DNA sequence: TGTGCCAGCAGCCGTGGACAGGTTGGGAGCTCCTATAATTCACCCCTCCACTTT.

The chain is built from TRBV27 and TRBJ2-1, with TRBD2 as a possible D gene (6 bases). The CDR3 is made up of 12 amino acids. Germline V gives CDR1 MNHEY, CDR2 SMNVEV (reference sequence). Deletions cut 10 bases from V and 4 bases from J, with 11 bases between. CDR3 in amino acids: CATGRGYNEQFF. The CDR3, as DNA: TGTGCCACGGGTCGGGGGTACAATGAGCAGTTCTTC.

The chain is built from TRBV24-1 and TRBJ1-2; D is possibly TRBD1 (5 bases). There are 15 residues in the CDR3. Germline V gives CDR1 KGHDR, CDR2 SFDVKD. Trimming cost V 3 bases and J 8 bases, with 18 bases left between them. This CDR3 reads CATSDPKGAPSGYTF. The CDR3 DNA is TGTGCCACCAGTGATCCTAAAGGGGCCCCTTCGGGCTACACCTTC.

The rearrangement links TRBV19 to TRBJ2-2; 9 bases map to TRBD2. Looked up from germline, CDR1 is LNHDA and CDR2 is SQIVND (reference sequence). The CDR3 length is 15 residues. V shed 4 bases and J 0 bases; nucleotides not matched to a gene: 0. The CDR3 nucleotides read TGTGCCAGTAGTACTAGCGGGGCGAACACCGGGGAGCTGTTTTTT. Amino acids: CASSTSGANTGELFF.

This chain links TRBV27 with TRBJ1-5, with D maybe TRBD1 (6 bases). Germline CDR1 reads MNHEY; CDR2 reads SMNVEV (reference sequence). This CDR3 contains 13 residues. V shed 4 bases and J shed 6 bases, with 10 bases lying between them. The CDR3 DNA sequence: TGTGCCAGCAGTTCCCTACAGGGTCAGCCCCAGCATTTT. Amino acid sequence: CASSSLQGQPQHF.